Presented here are 8 T cell receptor beta chains from one specimen sequenced in a study of cytotoxic CD8 clonotypes in ibrutinib-treated CLL. The table came from immunoSEQ multiplex PCR; TCRdb's copy has only in-frame clones and leaves some out. The table records around 42,000 clones, just over 65% of them present only once. The sequences come from PBMCs, collected after 24 months of ibrutinib treatment. These receptors were collected from a human donor with chronic lymphocytic leukemia.

The chain has TRBV5-1 and TRBJ2-2; 14 nucleotides align to TRBD2. V shed 3 bases, J shed 5 bases, and the junction held 6 bases outside the gene matches. The CDR3 totals 17 residues. Germline V CDR1 and CDR2: SGHRS, YFSETQ. CDR3 loop: CASSYGTSGSLTGELFF. The CDR3 nucleotides read TGCGCCAGCAGCTACGGGACTAGCGGGAGTTTAACCGGGGAGCTGTTTTTT. The full variable domain, completed using reference TRBV5-1 and TRBJ2-2, is KAGVTQTPRYLIKTRGQQVTLSCSPISGHRSVSWYQQTPGQGLQFLFEYFSETQRNKGNFPGRFSGRQFSNSRSEMNVSTLELGDSALYLCASSYGTSGSLTGELFFGEGSRLTVL.

The chain carries TRBV5-1 and TRBJ1-1; perhaps TRBD1 as D (5 bases). The germline V gene encodes CDR1 SGHRS and CDR2 YFSETQ. This CDR3 is built from 15 residues. V gave up 0 bases and J gave up 4 bases, with 13 bases separating them. CDR3 residues: CASSLAEGSTTEAFF. CDR3 in DNA: TGCGCCAGCAGCTTGGCTGAGGGGAGTACCACTGAAGCTTTCTTT.

This clone showed up just a few times. Other nucleotide sequences in the sample specify the same CDR3. This chain connects TRBV29-1 to TRBJ1-1; D is unclear. CDR3 length: 13 residues. Germline lookup yields CDR1 SQVTM and CDR2 ANQGSEA. Trimming shortened V by 1 base and J by 1 base, and 7 bases separated the two germline ends. The CDR3 DNA reads TGCAGCGTTGAAGTAGGCCAGAACACTGAAGCTTTCTTT. Encoded protein: CSVEVGQNTEAFF. The variable domain in full, with the rest retrieved from reference TRBV29-1 and TRBJ1-1, is SAVISQKPSRDICQRGTSLTIQCQVDSQVTMMFWYRQQPGQSLTLIATANQGSEATYESGFVIDKFPISRPNLTFSTLTVSNMSPEDSSIYLCSVEVGQNTEAFFGQGTRLTVV.

The rearrangement links TRBV7-2 to TRBJ1-3; 7 bases are a match to TRBD1. CDR1 is SGHTA and CDR2 is FQGNSA in the germline V gene. V lost 8 bases and J lost 4; bases outside the gene matches: 8. The CDR3 runs to 14 residues. CDR3 nucleotides: TGTGCCAGCCGGGCAGGGGGGTACGGAAACACCATATATTTT. Encoded protein: CASRAGGYGNTIYF.

By frequency in the sample, this clone is medium-sized. The V and J genes are TRBV4-2 and TRBJ1-2; D is unresolved. The CDR3 totals 12 residues. Germline V CDR1 and CDR2: LGHNA, YNFKEQ. V lost 5 bases and J 8 bases, leaving 12 bases between the germline ends. CDR3 DNA sequence: TGTGCCAGCAGCTTCGGACCCGGCGGCTACACCTTC. It translates to CASSFGPGGYTF.

The chain uses TRBV2 and TRBJ2-3; maybe TRBD1 (8 bases). Germline V gene lookup returns CDR1 SNHLY and CDR2 FYNNEI. CDR3 length: 21 residues. Trimming removed 4 bases at V and 0 bases at J, with 29 bases between. The CDR3 reads CASSGGLGQAGVRPSTDTQYF. CDR3 DNA sequence: TGTGCCAGCAGTGGAGGGTTGGGACAGGCGGGAGTCAGGCCCAGCACAGATACGCAGTATTTT.

For this clone: This may come from a read error, since a much larger clone is one base off. The same CDR3 is also encoded by other DNA sequences in this sample. The rearrangement uses TRBV29-1 and TRBJ2-7, with D maybe TRBD2 (5 bases). Per the germline V gene, CDR1 is SQVTM and CDR2 is ANQGSEA. The CDR3 totals 14 residues. The CDR3 reads CSPFWQRTSPEQYF. The CDR3, as DNA: TGCAGCCCCTTCTGGCAGCGGACTTCTCCCGAGCAGTATTTC.

The gene calls are TRBV7-6 and TRBJ2-5, with 11 bases identical to TRBD2. The CDR3 has 16 amino acids. After removal of 2 bases from V and 0 bases from J, the junction contained 2 bases not matched to a gene. Germline CDR1 SGHVS, CDR2 FNYEAQ. The CDR3 bases are TGTGCCAGCAGCTTATGGGGACTAGCGGACCAAGAGACCCAGTACTTC. Protein sequence: CASSLWGLADQETQYF.